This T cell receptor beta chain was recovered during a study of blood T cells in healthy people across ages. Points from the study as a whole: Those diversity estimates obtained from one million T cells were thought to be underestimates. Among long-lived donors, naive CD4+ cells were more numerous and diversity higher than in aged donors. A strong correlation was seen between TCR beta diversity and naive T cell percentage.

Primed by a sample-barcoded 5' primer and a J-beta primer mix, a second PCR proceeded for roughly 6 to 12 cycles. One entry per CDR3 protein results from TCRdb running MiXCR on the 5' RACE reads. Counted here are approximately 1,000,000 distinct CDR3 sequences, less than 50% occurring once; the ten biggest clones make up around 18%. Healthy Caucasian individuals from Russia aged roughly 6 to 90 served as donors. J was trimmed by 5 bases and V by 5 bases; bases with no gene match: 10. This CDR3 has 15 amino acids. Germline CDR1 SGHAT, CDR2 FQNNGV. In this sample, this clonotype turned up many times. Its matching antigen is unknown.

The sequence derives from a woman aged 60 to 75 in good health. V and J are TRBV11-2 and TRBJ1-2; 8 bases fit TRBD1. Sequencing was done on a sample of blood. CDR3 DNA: TGTGCCAGCAGCCCAGGGACAGGAGGAGGGTATGGCTACACCTTC. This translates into CASSPGTGGGYGYTF.